This T cell receptor (beta chain) was recovered during a study of T cell responses to AZD1222 COVID-19 vaccine. Study-level background: The study pooled second doses at about 4 or about 12 weeks.

Regarding this clone: What it recognizes is unknown.

Clones were sequenced by immunoSEQ multiplex PCR, and TCRdb holds only the in-frame ones, with some missing. The sample includes over 150,000 clones, about 85% of them seen just once. V was pared by 0 bases and J by 2 bases, with 16 bases between. There are 17 residues in the CDR3. CDR1 and CDR2 (germline): MNHNS, SASEGT. General study points: Among AZD1222 vaccinees, only five or six were seropositive at baseline.

Sequencing was performed on peripheral blood, taken on day 0 of AZD1222 vaccination. This clonotype originated in an adult in good health. The chain has TRBV6-1 and TRBJ1-2, with D unresolved. The CDR3 sequence is CASSEAPNWTLNYGYTF. In DNA form, the CDR3 reads TGTGCCAGCAGTGAAGCCCCTAACTGGACCTTAAACTATGGCTACACCTTC.